These 8 T cell receptor beta chains share one sample of origin, sequenced in a study of blood T cell repertoires in COVID-19. Sequencing was performed with immunoSEQ multiplex PCR; in TCRdb, only in-frame clones are kept and a portion is missing. The table has approximately 470,000 clones, roughly 90% seen once. The sequenced sample was PBMCs or T cells enriched from blood (not recorded which). The receptors shown here come from a woman between 18 and 30 years old who had recovered from COVID-19.

The genes are TRBV18 and TRBJ1-1; TRBD1 matches at 10 bases. J was trimmed by 3 bases and V by 8 bases; bases with no gene match: 9. Germline CDR1 reads KGHSH; CDR2 reads LQKENI. CDR3 length equals 15 residues. This CDR3 reads CASNRDRGGDTEAFF. The CDR3 DNA is TGTGCCAGCAACCGGGACAGGGGAGGCGACACTGAAGCTTTCTTT.

This chain connects TRBV19 to TRBJ2-7; TRBD1 agrees at 9 bases. V shed 5 bases, J shed 1 base, and the junction held 9 bases outside the gene matches. CDR3 length: 16 amino acids. Germline V gene data show CDR1 as LNHDA and CDR2 as SQIVND (reference sequence). This chain's CDR3 is CASSPKGTGWSYEQYF. In DNA form, the CDR3 reads TGTGCCAGTAGTCCCAAAGGGACAGGGTGGTCCTACGAGCAGTACTTC.

The V call is TRBV28, the J call TRBJ1-4; the D gene is possibly TRBD1 (5 bases). CDR1 is MDHEN, CDR2 SYDVKM, per germline. The CDR3 runs 15 residues. Trimming pared 7 bases from V and 5 bases from J, leaving 17 bases between. This CDR3 is CASTPLGAQNEKLFF. In nucleotides, the CDR3 is TGTGCCAGCACCCCTTTAGGGGCACAAAATGAAAAACTGTTTTTT.

V is TRBV28 and J is TRBJ1-4; 8 bases align to TRBD1. The CDR3 length is 15 residues. Germline V gene data show CDR1 as MDHEN and CDR2 as SYDVKM. The junction had 13 bases not matched to a gene; V was cut back by 8 bases and J by 8 bases. The CDR3 protein is CASGWTGRGPEKLFF. In nucleotides, the CDR3 is TGTGCCAGCGGATGGACAGGGCGAGGTCCGGAAAAACTGTTTTTT.

The genes are TRBV6-5 and TRBJ1-6; D possibly corresponds to TRBD1 (6 bases). V was clipped by 4 bases and J by 7 bases, with 17 bases between them. The CDR3 has 16 amino acids. Germline V lookup: CDR1 MNHEY, CDR2 SVGAGI. The CDR3 DNA reads TGTGCCAGCAGTTTTAAACAGGGTCCGCGAAATTCACCCCTCCACTTT. This gives the protein CASSFKQGPRNSPLHF.

The CDR3 region is CASSYGQGLGEKLFF. The CDR3 DNA follows: TGTGCCAGCAGTTACGGGCAGGGGCTAGGTGAAAAACTGTTTTTT. The chain couples TRBV6-5 to TRBJ1-4; weak D call: TRBD1 (6 bases). This CDR3 comprises 15 residues. CDR1 is MNHEY and CDR2 is SVGAGI in the germline V gene. Between the trimmed V and J ends, which lost 2 bases and 7 bases, there was a span of 14 bases.

The chain links TRBV28 to TRBJ2-7; TRBD1 might be the D (6 bases). Trimming removed 2 bases from V and 2 bases from J, with 10 bases in between. This CDR3 spans 14 amino acids. CDR1 is MDHEN and CDR2 is SYDVKM in the germline V gene. The CDR3 reads CASSLPRQAYEQYF. The CDR3 bases are TGTGCCAGCAGTTTACCTCGACAGGCCTACGAGCAGTACTTC.

The chain links TRBV7-8 to TRBJ1-4; 8 nucleotides match TRBD1. V was clipped by 5 bases and J by 15 bases; unmatched bases: 14. Germline CDR1 reads SGHVS; CDR2 reads FQNEAQ. The CDR3 consists of 14 residues. The CDR3 DNA sequence: TGTGCCAGCAGCCGAAACTCTTACAGGGGGAAGGTGTTTTTT. It codes for CASSRNSYRGKVFF.